This T cell receptor beta chain was identified in a study of shared clonotypes between healthy human individuals. V shed 2 bases and J 5 bases; nucleotides not matched to a gene: 3. The CDR3 is 15 amino acids. Germline lookup yields CDR1 SGHKS and CDR2 YYEKEE (reference sequence). Authors' data handling: There were no quality scores in the junction-only immunoSEQ sequences, so filtering differed. Data came from immunoSEQ multiplex PCR; TCRdb stores just in-frame clones and leaves some out. From that table come the V and J calls and clone size; the DNA was used to work out D and trimming. The data hold around 200,000 clones, with approximately 61% observed a single time.

V is TRBV5-5 and J is TRBJ2-3, with 12 bases lining up with TRBD2. This TCR came from a man aged 25-40 years in good health. The sequenced sample was memory CD4+ T cells sorted from blood. The subset: CD45RA-negative fraction. CDR3 residues: CASSFVLAGGDTQYF. The CDR3 bases are TGTGCCAGCAGCTTTGTACTAGCGGGAGGAGATACGCAGTATTTT.